This record covers a single T cell receptor (beta chain). The specificity of this receptor is unknown. One base away there is no much larger clone; base qualities are not given. Sequences MDHEN (CDR1) and SYDVKM (CDR2) are obtained from the germline V gene. Trimming at the junction amounts to 1 base on V and 4 bases on J, and the germline ends lie 10 bases apart. The CDR3 spans 14 residues, from the cysteine through the phenylalanine. Only the CDR3 portion is preserved as DNA: 42 bases, with reading frame beginning at the first base. The data originate from a study of blood T cell repertoires in COVID-19 (dated by TCRdb to the early 2020s). Regarding the research as a whole: The collaborator samples originated in the United States, Italy and Spain and spanned the acute and convalescent phases of COVID-19. The prospective study material was composed of cDNA or gDNA derived from T cells, B-cell-depleted T cells, or PBMCs. Deeply sampled blood TCRbeta repertoires from subjects exposed to, actively infected with, or recovered from COVID-19 were included in the dataset. The repertoires were released in a freely available public database meant as a resource for research on the immune response to SARS-CoV-2. Samples were obtained from the ongoing ImmuneRACE study (first 160 participants) and from roughly 1,300 subjects provided by 6 global collaborators. Sample metadata almost always included a de-identified subject ID, COVID-19 status, age in years and sex. HLA class I and class II types, where available, came from metadata supplied by the sample provider rather than from assay-based typing.

Study-wide conclusions, independent of this receptor: Clinical and demographic metadata were provided uncurated, with the amount varying by source and participant.

One collaborating source in Seattle enrolled patients during active infection and followed them longitudinally through the course of disease. The collaborating institutions used their own protocols to collect whole blood in K2EDTA tubes. For TCRbeta analysis, collaborator samples were shipped as frozen whole blood, as isolated PBMCs, or as DNA extracted from either sample type. TCRbeta CDR3 regions were amplified from genomic DNA by means of the immunoSEQ Assay, a bias-controlled multiplex PCR. As for the original processing: The number of nucleated cells in each sample was estimated from the amplification of reference gene primers within the assay. To quantify the absolute abundance of each unique TCRbeta CDR3 rearrangement, sequence reads were collapsed and filtered. Productive Simpson clonality was computed per sample as the square root of Simpson's diversity index over productive rearrangements. The immuneACCESS repertoire file appears here via TCRdb, limited to in-frame rearrangements. These files lack a portion of the clones; in checked studies, under half of the deficit traces to unresolved V genes, and the cause of the others is not known. From that table come the V and J calls and clone size; the DNA was used to work out D and trimming. The sample has about 180,000 clones on record, 80% to 90% of them singletons. The ten biggest clones cover about an eighth of the sample.

The chain links TRBV28 with TRBJ1-2; TRBD1 is a possible D gene, resting on 5 matching bases. The origin of this receptor is a woman in her 70s with COVID-19, enrolled during active disease. Sequencing was performed on peripheral blood. At the DNA level, the sequence is TGTGCCAGCAGTTTATCAGGGTTGGTCTATGGCTACACCTTC. Its product reads: CASSLSGLVYGYTF.